This T cell receptor (beta chain) originates from a study of early T cells in non-severe SARS-CoV-2 infection. This clonotype was counted only a few times. Attached unique molecular identifiers marked individual cDNA molecules. TCRdb ran MiXCR on the 5' RACE reads and lists one entry per CDR3 protein. The sample includes 26,000 or so distinct CDR3 sequences, over 4.5% of them seen just once. CDR1 and CDR2 (germline): SQVTM, ANQGSEA. The CDR3 loop spans 12 amino acids. V lost 8 bases and J lost 1; bases outside the gene matches: 5. The source material was whole blood, sampled at baseline. This TCR came from an adult who was a healthcare worker with PCR-confirmed SARS-CoV-2 infection or an uninfected control (not recorded which). The genes are TRBV29-1 and TRBJ2-7; the match to TRBD1 covers 7 bases. Written as DNA, the CDR3 is TGCAGCTTCCGGACAGGTTCCTACGAGCAGTACTTC. Its translation: CSFRTGSYEQYF.